The clone carrying this TCR beta chain was observed a handful of times. Its target is unknown. These data originate in a study of identical twins. V lost 3 bases to trimming and J lost 5 bases, with 13 bases between them. The CDR3 has 14 amino acids. Points from the study as a whole: Shared out-of-frame alpha sequences (those common to twins) showed excess low generation probability. Models underestimated how often monozygotic twins shared out-of-frame TCR alpha. Out-of-frame beta chain sequences displayed weaker excess sharing between twins.

TCRdb re-called the 5' RACE reads through MiXCR, storing one row per CDR3 protein. This table holds 1.5 million to 2 million distinct CDR3 sequences, about 32% found once. The source is a newborn girl in good health. What was sequenced was cord blood. The chain recombines TRBV12-3 or TRBV12-4 with TRBJ2-5; D perhaps matches TRBD1 (5 bases). CDR3 coding DNA: TGTGCCAGCAGTTTGGGGCTAGGTGGGGAGACCCAGTACTTC. Encoded protein: CASSLGLGGETQYF.